This T cell receptor beta chain was observed in a study of identical twins. Study-wide results and limits: Modelling approaches yielded underestimates of out-of-frame TCR alpha sharing between monozygotic twins.

This clonotype showed up many times. Its cognate antigen is unknown. MiXCR was run by TCRdb on the 5' RACE reads, yielding one entry per CDR3 protein. The sample lists around 95,000 distinct CDR3 sequences, roughly 6% occurring once. V lost 1 base and J 14 bases, leaving 15 bases between the germline ends. Per germline, CDR1 SGHAT and CDR2 FQNNGV. The CDR3 spans 14 residues. The material sequenced was memory T cells sorted from blood. The V gene is TRBV11-2, the J gene TRBJ1-6, with no clear D. The sequence was obtained from a woman aged 45-65 years in good health. DNA of the CDR3: TGTGCCAGCAGCTTAGCCGCCGGCCGAGCGTCCCTCCACTTT. Translation: CASSLAAGRASLHF.